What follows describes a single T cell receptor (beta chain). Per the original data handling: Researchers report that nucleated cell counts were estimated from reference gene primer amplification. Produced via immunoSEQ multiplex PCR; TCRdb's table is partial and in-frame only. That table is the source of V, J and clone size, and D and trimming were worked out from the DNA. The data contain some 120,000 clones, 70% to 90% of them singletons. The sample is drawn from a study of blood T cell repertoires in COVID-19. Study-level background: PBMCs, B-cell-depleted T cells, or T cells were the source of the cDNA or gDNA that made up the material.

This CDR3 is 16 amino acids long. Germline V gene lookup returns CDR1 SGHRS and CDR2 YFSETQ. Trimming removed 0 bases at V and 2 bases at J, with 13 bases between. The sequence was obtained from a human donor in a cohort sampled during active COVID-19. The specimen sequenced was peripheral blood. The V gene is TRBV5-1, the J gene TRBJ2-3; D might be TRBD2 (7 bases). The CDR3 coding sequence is TGCGCCAGCAGCTTGGAGGGGGGGCGTTCCACAGATACGCAGTATTTT. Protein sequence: CASSLEGGRSTDTQYF.